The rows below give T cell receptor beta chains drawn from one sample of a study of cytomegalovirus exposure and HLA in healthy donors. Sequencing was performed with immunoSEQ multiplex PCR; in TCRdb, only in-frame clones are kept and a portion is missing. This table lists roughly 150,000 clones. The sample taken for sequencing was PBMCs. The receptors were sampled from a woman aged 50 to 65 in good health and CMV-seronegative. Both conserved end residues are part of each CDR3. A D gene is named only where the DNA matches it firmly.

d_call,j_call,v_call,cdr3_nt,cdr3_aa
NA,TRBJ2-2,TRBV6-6,TGTGCCAGCAGTGGCGGGACGAACACCGGGGAGCTGTTTTTT,CASSGGTNTGELFF
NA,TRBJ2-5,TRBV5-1,TGCGCCAGCAGCTTTTTACAAGAGACCCAGTACTTC,CASSFLQETQYF
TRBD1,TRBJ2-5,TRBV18,TGTGCCAGCTCAGACAGGGGCAACCAAGAGACCCAGTACTTC,CASSDRGNQETQYF
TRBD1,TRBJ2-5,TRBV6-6,TGTGCCAGTTCGAGGGGGCCGACAGAGACCCAGTACTTC,CASSRGPTETQYF
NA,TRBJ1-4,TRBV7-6,TGTGCCAGCAGCCTCCAACAGGGAACTAATGAAAAACTGTTTTTT,CASSLQQGTNEKLFF
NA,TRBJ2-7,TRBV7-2,TGTGCCAGCAGCCCACACTACGAGCAGTACTTC,CASSPHYEQYF
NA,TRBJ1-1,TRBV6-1,TGTGCCAGCCTGGATCGGTGGGCGGGAACTGAAGCTTTCTTT,CASLDRWAGTEAFF
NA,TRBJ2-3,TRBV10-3,TGTGCCATCAGTGAGTCACTCGGAGCGGGCTTCACAGATACGCAGTATTTT,CAISESLGAGFTDTQYF
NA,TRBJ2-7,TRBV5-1,TGCGCCAGCAGCCATGGATCAATGGGGGCAGACGAGCAGTACTTC,CASSHGSMGADEQYF
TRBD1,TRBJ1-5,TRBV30,TGTGCCTACGACAGGGGGAATCAGCCCCAGCATTTT,CAYDRGNQPQHF
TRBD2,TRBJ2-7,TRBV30,TGTGCCTGGATTGGGGCGGGAGAGCTTATCTACGAGCAGTACTTC,CAWIGAGELIYEQYF
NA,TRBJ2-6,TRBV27,TGTGCCAGCATGGGCCGGGGGGCAGCCTCTGGGGCCAACGTCCTGACTTTC,CASMGRGAASGANVLTF
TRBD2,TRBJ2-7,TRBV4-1,TGCGCCAGCAGCCAAGGTAGGACTAGAACCTCCTACGAGCAGTACTTC,CASSQGRTRTSYEQYF
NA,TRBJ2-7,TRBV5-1,TGCGCCAGCAGCTTGAATCAGGGCCCCTACGAGCAGTACTTC,CASSLNQGPYEQYF
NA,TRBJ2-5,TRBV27,TGTGCCAGCAGTTTTGGGGGGGAGACCCAGTACTTC,CASSFGGETQYF
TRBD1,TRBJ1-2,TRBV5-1,TGCGCCAGCACCCGGACAGGGTCTGAGGGCTACACCTTC,CASTRTGSEGYTF
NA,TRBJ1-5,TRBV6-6,TGTGCCAGCACCCACATGTCAGGGAACCAGCATTTT,CASTHMSGNQHF
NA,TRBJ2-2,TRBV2,TGTGCCAGCAGCTCCGTTATGACCGGGGAGCTGTTTTTT,CASSSVMTGELFF
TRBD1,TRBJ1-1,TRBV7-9,TGTGCCAGCAGCTTAGACAGGGGGCTCACTGAAGCTTTCTTT,CASSLDRGLTEAFF
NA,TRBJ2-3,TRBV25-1,TGTGCCAGCAGTGAATTCGGGGTTGAGTCGCAGTATTTT,CASSEFGVESQYF
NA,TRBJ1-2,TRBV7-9,TGTGCCAGCAGCTTAGCCTTGGGAGGGATTAACTATGGCTACACCTTC,CASSLALGGINYGYTF
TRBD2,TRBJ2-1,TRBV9,TGTGCCAGCAGCGTACCCACTAGCGCCCCGAGCTCCTACAATGAGCAGTTCTTC,CASSVPTSAPSSYNEQFF
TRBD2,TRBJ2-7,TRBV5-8,TGTGCCAGCAGCATACTAGCGACCAAGCTAGACTTC,CASSILATKLDF
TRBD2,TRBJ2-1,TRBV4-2,TGTGCCAGCAGCGGACTAGCGGGGGGGAGGGCCTACAATGAGCAGTTCTTC,CASSGLAGGRAYNEQFF
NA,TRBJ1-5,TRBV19,TGTGCCAGTAGTATAGACAGGCCTAGCAATCAGCCCCAGCATTTT,CASSIDRPSNQPQHF